Each of the 26 T cell receptor beta chains below was sequenced from the same sample in a study of OX40 agonist ivuxolimab in advanced cancers. The method was immunoSEQ multiplex PCR; TCRdb's version includes in-frame clones alone and lacks a portion of them. This sample carries tens of thousands of clones, more than 80% of them seen once, and the ten largest clones take 2% to 3%. The sample here was CD4+ or CD8+ T cells sorted from blood, taken in a trial of the OX40 agonist ivuxolimab. Receptors were obtained from an adult with an advanced solid tumor such as melanoma, head and neck, liver or kidney cancer.

The J gene is TRBJ2-2, the V gene TRBV7-2; D is perhaps TRBD1 (5 bases). CDR3 size: 14 residues. Germline CDR1 reads SGHTA; CDR2 reads FQGNSA. The germline V and J ends were trimmed by 5 bases and 4 bases, with 11 bases remaining between them. The CDR3 spells CASSPRQTTGELFF. CDR3 DNA sequence: TGTGCCAGCAGCCCCCGACAGACCACCGGGGAGCTGTTTTTT.

To note about this clone: One end of the junction does not line up with germline, which may come from a read error. The chain combines TRBV7-2 with TRBJ2-1; 8 bases map to TRBD2. CDR3 length: 14 amino acids. CDR1 is SGHTA and CDR2 is FQGNSA in the germline V gene. The CDR3 loop is CASSFGGAYNEQFF. The CDR3 DNA is TGTGCCAGCAGCTTCGGGGGGGCCTATAATGAGCAGTTCTTC.

The genes are TRBV30 and TRBJ2-7; 8 nucleotides align to TRBD1. J was trimmed by 5 bases and V by 7 bases; bases with no gene match: 4. CDR3 length: 11 amino acids. Germline V lookup: CDR1 GTSNPN, CDR2 SVGIG (reference sequence). The CDR3 loop reads CALQGAHEQYF. CDR3 nucleotides: TGTGCCTTGCAGGGGGCCCACGAGCAGTACTTC.

The chain combines TRBV30 with TRBJ1-5; TRBD1 aligns across 7 bases. The CDR3 is 14 amino acids. V was pared by 3 bases and J by 3 bases, with 5 bases of the junction left unmatched. Germline CDR1 reads GTSNPN; CDR2 reads SVGIG (reference sequence). The DNA of the CDR3 is TGTGCCTGGAGCGGGACAGCTCACAATCAGCCCCAGCATTTT. It encodes CAWSGTAHNQPQHF.

The chain combines TRBV5-1 with TRBJ2-1; 8 bases agree with TRBD2. CDR1 SGHRS and CDR2 YFSETQ come from the germline V gene. The J segment lost 2 bases and the V segment lost 1 base, leaving 2 bases of the junction unmatched. The CDR3 has 15 residues. The CDR3 sequence: CASSLSGGTYNEQFF. CDR3 bases: TGCGCCAGCAGCTTGTCGGGGGGGACCTACAATGAGCAGTTCTTC.

This clone was seen just once. This sequence joins TRBV27 and TRBJ1-5; D not resolved. V lost 5 bases and J lost 6, with 14 bases in between. The CDR3 has 14 amino acids. The germline CDR1 and CDR2 sequences are MNHEY and SMNVEV (reference sequence). CDR3 amino acids: CASSVSGLSQPQHF. DNA of the CDR3: TGTGCCAGCAGTGTGTCGGGGTTGAGTCAGCCCCAGCATTTT.

The CDR3 reads CSVADRDYSGNTIYF. The CDR3 DNA follows: TGCAGCGTGGCCGACAGGGACTACTCTGGAAACACCATATATTTT. J is TRBJ1-3 and V is TRBV29-1; 7 positions match TRBD1. The CDR3 extends over 15 amino acids. Germline V gives CDR1 SQVTM, CDR2 ANQGSEA. Trimming took 6 bases from V and 0 from J; bases not matched to a gene: 8.

The chain couples TRBV19 to TRBJ1-3; D uncertain. Trimming removed 5 bases from V and 5 bases from J, with 10 bases in between. This CDR3 region has 13 residues. From germline, CDR1 is LNHDA and CDR2 SQIVND (reference sequence). CDR3 amino acids: CASSPLSRNTIYF. The CDR3 region has the DNA TGTGCCAGTAGTCCCCTTTCGCGAAACACCATATATTTT. The whole variable domain, filled in from reference TRBV19 and TRBJ1-3, reads DGGITQSPKYLFRKEGQNVTLSCEQNLNHDAMYWYRQDPGQGLRLIYYSQIVNDFQKGDIAEGYSVSREKKESFPLTVTSAQKNPTAFYLCASSPLSRNTIYFGEGSWLTVV.

This chain joins TRBV18 and TRBJ1-1, with 9 bases fitting TRBD1. Looked up from germline, CDR1 is KGHSH and CDR2 is LQKENI. The CDR3 loop spans 14 amino acids. V lost 5 bases and J lost 4; bases outside the gene matches: 5. CDR3 sequence: CASSSQTGGTEAFF. The DNA of the CDR3 is TGTGCCAGCTCATCCCAGACAGGGGGCACTGAAGCTTTCTTT.

The chain employs TRBV28 and TRBJ1-1; no clear D gene. CDR3 length: 16 amino acids. V lost 3 bases, J lost 0 bases, and 14 bases lay in between. Germline loops: CDR1 MDHEN, CDR2 SYDVKM. CDR3 loop: CASSFYGLYMNTEAFF. CDR3 DNA sequence: TGTGCCAGCAGTTTTTATGGCTTATATATGAACACTGAAGCTTTCTTT.

J is TRBJ2-3 and V is TRBV18; weak D call: TRBD2 (6 bases). The CDR3 has 16 residues. V lost 6 bases to trimming and J lost 1 base, with 17 bases between them. Germline CDR1 reads KGHSH; CDR2 reads LQKENI. CDR3 residues: CASSPRDFGGTDTQYF. DNA of the CDR3: TGTGCCAGCTCGCCCAGGGACTTCGGAGGCACAGATACGCAGTATTTT.

There are a few counts of this clone. The chain recombines TRBV9 with TRBJ2-7; 10 bases match TRBD1. Germline V gene sequence: CDR1 SGDLS, CDR2 YYNGEE. V dropped 0 bases and J dropped 7; count of bases not matched to a gene: 10. This CDR3 comprises 16 residues. The CDR3 protein is CASSVGDRGIFGEQYF. The CDR3 DNA sequence: TGTGCCAGCAGCGTAGGGGACAGGGGAATTTTCGGGGAGCAGTACTTC.

This clone was found a few times. The genes are TRBV9 and TRBJ1-1, with a possible D match to TRBD1 (6 bases). V was cut by 0 bases and J by 4 bases, with 13 bases left in between. Germline loops: CDR1 SGDLS, CDR2 YYNGEE. The CDR3 has 15 residues. The CDR3 protein is CASSVVPGESTEAFF. CDR3 in DNA: TGTGCCAGCAGCGTAGTGCCAGGGGAGAGCACTGAAGCTTTCTTT. The entire variable domain, with the rest obtained from reference TRBV9 and TRBJ1-1, is as follows: DSGVTQTPKHLITATGQRVTLRCSPRSGDLSVYWYQQSLDQGLQFLIQYYNGEERAKGNILERFSAQQFPDLHSELNLSSLELGDSALYFCASSVVPGESTEAFFGQGTRLTVV.

The chain has TRBV28 and TRBJ2-5; possibly TRBD1 for D (6 bases). In germline, CDR1 is MDHEN, CDR2 SYDVKM. The CDR3 covers 12 residues. Here the CDR3 DNA reads TGTGTTACGACCGGACAGCAAGAGACCCAGTACTTC. Translated: CVTTGQQETQYF. The entire variable domain, with the rest obtained from reference TRBV28 and TRBJ2-5, is as follows: DVKVTQSSRYLVKRTGEKVFLECVQDMDHENMFWYRQDPGLGLRLIYFSYDVKMKEKGDIPEGYSVSREKKERFSLILESASTNQTSMYLCVTTGQQETQYFGPGTRLLVL.

The genes are TRBV9 and TRBJ2-7, with D perhaps matching TRBD1 (6 bases). There are 14 residues in the CDR3. CDR1 and CDR2 from the germline V gene are SGDLS and YYNGEE. Trimming shortened V by 4 bases and J by 2 bases, and 13 bases separated the two germline ends. The CDR3 coding sequence is TGTGCCAGCAGCCTCAGACAGGAGCCCTACGAGCAGTACTTC. Protein product: CASSLRQEPYEQYF.

The chain couples TRBV27 to TRBJ1-4; 7 positions match TRBD1. Germline V gene sequence: CDR1 MNHEY, CDR2 SMNVEV (reference sequence). Germline trimming cut 7 bases from V and 7 bases from J; bases unmatched to any gene: 12. The CDR3 sequence is 15 residues long. CDR3 sequence reads: CASTPSDRLGEKLFF. DNA of the CDR3: TGTGCCAGCACACCATCGGACAGGCTCGGTGAAAAACTGTTTTTT.

The chain employs TRBV11-2 and TRBJ1-2; TRBD1 matches 8 bases. From germline, CDR1 is SGHAT and CDR2 FQNNGV. V shed 1 base, J shed 2 bases, and the junction held 6 bases outside the gene matches. The CDR3 has 16 amino acids. CDR3 in amino acids: CASSLGRAGGNYGYTF. CDR3 bases: TGTGCCAGCAGCTTAGGTCGGGCAGGGGGCAACTATGGCTACACCTTC.

This chain links TRBV29-1 with TRBJ2-7, with TRBD2 as a possible D gene (6 bases). Between the trimmed V and J ends, which lost 4 bases and 0 bases, there was a span of 19 bases. Germline V gene lookup returns CDR1 SQVTM and CDR2 ANQGSEA. This CDR3 contains 16 residues. CDR3 bases: TGCAGCGTTGTTGGCCCGGCAGGGAGGCCCTCCTACGAGCAGTACTTC. Its translation is CSVVGPAGRPSYEQYF.

This chain links TRBV12-2 with TRBJ2-2. TRBV12-2 constitutes a pseudogene. The CDR3 spans 13 residues. The CDR3 nucleotides are TGTGCAAGTCGCTTAGGCAACACCGGGGAGCTGTTTTTT. Encoded protein: CASRLGNTGELFF.

V and J are TRBV19 and TRBJ1-1, with D possibly TRBD1 on 6 matching bases. The CDR3 is 18 residues long. Trimming removed 0 bases from V and 1 base from J, with 18 bases in between. The V gene's germline CDR1 is LNHDA and CDR2 SQIVND (reference sequence). As DNA, the CDR3 is TGTGCCAGTAGTATAGACTCGGGGGGCCCTCCGCGGAACACTGAAGCTTTCTTT. It specifies CASSIDSGGPPRNTEAFF.

V gene TRBV30 combines with J gene TRBJ2-7; a possible D gene is TRBD1 (5 bases). Germline V gives CDR1 GTSNPN, CDR2 SVGIG (reference sequence). The V and J ends lost 1 base and 3 bases respectively, with 25 bases between them. The CDR3 sequence is 18 residues long. CDR3 amino acids: CAWSALRTFVRGHYEQYF. CDR3 bases: TGTGCCTGGAGTGCGTTAAGAACCTTCGTAAGGGGTCACTACGAGCAGTACTTC.

This chain connects TRBV4-1 to TRBJ1-6; no clear D gene. From germline, CDR1 is MGHRA and CDR2 YSYEKL. The CDR3 is 15 residues long. Trimming cost V 3 bases and J 5 bases, with 11 bases left between them. The CDR3, as DNA: TGCGCCAGCAGCCAGGCGGGAACTAATAATTCACCCCTCCACTTT. Translated, it gives CASSQAGTNNSPLHF.

This chain joins TRBV29-1 and TRBJ2-1; TRBD1 is a possible D gene (5 bases). Germline-derived CDR1 and CDR2 are SQVTM and ANQGSEA. This CDR3 is built from 14 residues. Trimming stripped 4 bases from V and 6 bases from J, with 16 bases between. The CDR3 nucleotides read TGCAGCGTTGTTGGGCAGGGTGCTTTCAATGAGCAGTTCTTC. It is translated as CSVVGQGAFNEQFF.

This clone was recorded once. This chain joins TRBV9 and TRBJ2-5; D possibly matches TRBD1 or TRBD2 (6 bases each). Deletions cut 3 bases from V and 1 base from J, with 16 bases between. CDR1 is SGDLS, CDR2 YYNGEE, per germline. The CDR3 runs 16 residues. The DNA of the CDR3 is TGTGCCAGCAGCGCCCTTGGGGGGACACCCCAAGAGACCCAGTACTTC. This translates into CASSALGGTPQETQYF. The full variable domain, completed using reference TRBV9 and TRBJ2-5, is DSGVTQTPKHLITATGQRVTLRCSPRSGDLSVYWYQQSLDQGLQFLIQYYNGEERAKGNILERFSAQQFPDLHSELNLSSLELGDSALYFCASSALGGTPQETQYFGPGTRLLVL.

The chain has TRBV5-6 and TRBJ1-4; TRBD1 aligns across 11 bases. The CDR3 totals 15 residues. In germline, CDR1 is SGHDT, CDR2 YYEEEE. Trimming cost V 1 base and J 6 bases; bases outside gene matches: 2. CDR3: CASSLPGQGDEKLFF. Here the CDR3 DNA reads TGTGCCAGCAGCTTGCCGGGACAGGGGGATGAAAAACTGTTTTTT.

The genes are TRBV11-1 and TRBJ1-2; no definite D call. The CDR3 consists of 14 residues. V shed 5 bases and J shed 3 bases, with 13 bases lying between them. CDR1 SGHAT and CDR2 FQDESV come from the germline V gene (reference sequence). This chain's CDR3 is CASSTTKGYYGYTF. CDR3 nucleotides: TGTGCCAGCAGCACAACAAAAGGATACTATGGCTACACCTTC.